A selection of T cell receptor beta chains follows, all from one sample in a study of T-cell reconstitution after alpha-beta-depleted transplantation in children. One entry per CDR3 protein results from TCRdb running MiXCR on the PCR reads. Here the sample spans about 980,000 distinct CDR3 sequences, roughly 29% being singletons. Sample: PBMCs, mostly from graft donor cells, taken 360 days after TCRalphabeta/CD19-depleted stem cell transplant. These receptors originate from a boy under two years old who had a stem cell transplant for SCID, so the T cells may come from the graft donor. Each CDR3 is given with its conserved first and last residue. Each record gives: D gene, clone size, J gene, V gene, CDR3 DNA, CDR3 protein. A D gene is named only where the DNA matches it firmly. Size is omitted from some rows. Given values are once, few, many or a class for expanded clones.

>TRBD1|-|TRBJ2-5|TRBV7-9
TGTGCCAGCAGCTTAGGGGACAGGGGGCCGACCCAGTACTTC
CASSLGDRGPTQYF
>-|-|TRBJ1-2|TRBV6-1
TGTGCCAGCACCAACAGGCGTCAGGGAGACTATGGCTACACCTTC
CASTNRRQGDYGYTF
>-|-|TRBJ2-1|TRBV24-1
TGTGCCACCAGTGATTCGTCATCCGGGAAACACAATGAGCAGTTCTTC
CATSDSSSGKHNEQFF
>-|-|TRBJ2-1|TRBV20-1
TGCAGTGCTAGGGGCGAAAACTCCTACAATGAGCAGTTCTTC
CSARGENSYNEQFF
>-|-|TRBJ2-5|TRBV15
TGTGCCACCAGCAGAGATCCAGTAGACCGGGACATTGAAGAGACCCAGTACTTC
CATSRDPVDRDIEETQYF
>TRBD2|-|TRBJ2-5|TRBV12-3/TRBV12-4
TGTGCCAGCAGTCGAGCGGGGGGGAGGGAAGAGACCCAGTACTTC
CASSRAGGREETQYF
>TRBD1|-|TRBJ2-5|TRBV7-3
TGTGCCAGCAGCCCTAGGGGGCGGTTGATCGGAGAGACCCAGTACTTC
CASSPRGRLIGETQYF
>-|-|TRBJ1-1|TRBV5-5
TGTGCCAGCAGCAGCGCCGGGACGGACTACACTGAAGCTTTCTTT
CASSSAGTDYTEAFF
>-|few|TRBJ1-2|TRBV5-6
TGTGCCAGCAGCTTATTGCAGGTGAACTATGGCTACACCTTC
CASSLLQVNYGYTF
>TRBD2|-|TRBJ2-3|TRBV28
TGTGCCAGCAGGATCCCCAGCGGGGGCACAGATACGCAGTATTTT
CASRIPSGGTDTQYF
>-|-|TRBJ1-1|TRBV4-1
TGCGCCAGCAGCCGGCCTACGGGGAACACTGAAGCTTTCTTT
CASSRPTGNTEAFF
>-|-|TRBJ1-1|TRBV29-1
TGCAGCGGGAGAACAGGGCTGAACACTGAAGCTTTCTTT
CSGRTGLNTEAFF
>-|-|TRBJ1-2|TRBV5-1
TGCGCCAGCAGCTTGGAGTCAGCTAACTATGGCTACACCTTC
CASSLESANYGYTF
>-|-|TRBJ2-3|TRBV2
TGTGCCAGCAGTGACTTAGCACAGGATAGCACAGATACGCAGTATTTT
CASSDLAQDSTDTQYF
>TRBD2|-|TRBJ2-1|TRBV20-1
TGCAGTGCTGACGGGGGGGCGGGATACAATGAGCAGTTCTTC
CSADGGAGYNEQFF
>TRBD1|-|TRBJ1-1|TRBV6-6
TGTGCCAGCATAGGACAGGGGTTCACTGAAGCTTTCTTT
CASIGQGFTEAFF
>TRBD2|-|TRBJ2-1|TRBV27
TGTGCCAGCAGTCTAACTAGCGGGGGGGCCGGGAGAAATGAGCAGTTCTTC
CASSLTSGGAGRNEQFF
>-|few|TRBJ1-1|TRBV12-3/TRBV12-4
TGTGCCAGCAGGGTGTCTGGGATGAACACTGAAGCTTTCTTT
CASRVSGMNTEAFF
>TRBD1|few|TRBJ2-1|TRBV7-9
TGTGCCAGCAGCTTGGACAGGGGGTGGAATGAGCAGTTCTTC
CASSLDRGWNEQFF
>TRBD2|-|TRBJ2-1|TRBV6-2/TRBV6-3
TGTGCCAGCAGTTACTCGCGGGGGGGTAACTATGAGCAGTTCTTC
CASSYSRGGNYEQFF
>-|-|TRBJ1-1|TRBV5-1
TGCGCCAGCAGCGTTCGAGCAGGGGACACTGAAGCTTTCTTT
CASSVRAGDTEAFF
>TRBD2|few|TRBJ2-2|TRBV7-8
TGTGCCAGCAGCTTGGGCGGGGGTCGGAACACCGGGGAGCTGTTTTTT
CASSLGGGRNTGELFF
>TRBD1|-|TRBJ1-6|TRBV4-3
TGCGCCAGCAGCCAAACACGACAGGGCGTGAGCTCCTATAATTCACCCCTCCACTTT
CASSQTRQGVSSYNSPLHF
>-|-|TRBJ2-7|TRBV4-3
TGCGCCAGCAGCCAAGAGATAGAGTATCTCTACGAGCAGTACTTC
CASSQEIEYLYEQYF
>TRBD2|-|TRBJ2-4|TRBV20-1
TGCAGTGCTAGAGTAGCGGGGCCAGCCAAAAACATTCAGTACTTC
CSARVAGPAKNIQYF
>-|-|TRBJ2-5|TRBV5-1
TGCGCCAGCAGCTTCGTTGGGGGGGGGCCGGAGGAGACCCAGTACTTC
CASSFVGGGPEETQYF
>TRBD2|-|TRBJ2-3|TRBV11-2
TGTGCCAGCAGCTTAGGACTAGCGGGGCCCTTCACAGATACGCAGTATTTT
CASSLGLAGPFTDTQYF
>-|-|TRBJ2-2|TRBV6-8
TGTGCCGAGAAAGGGAACACCGGGGAGCTGTTTTTT
CAEKGNTGELFF
>-|few|TRBJ2-7|TRBV29-1
TGCAGCGTTGAAACGGGGATTAGCCCCTACGAGCAGTACTTC
CSVETGISPYEQYF
>TRBD2|-|TRBJ2-1|TRBV5-5
TGTGCTAGCAGCTTTTCTCGGACTAGCGGGTCCATTTACAATGAGCAGTTCTTC
CASSFSRTSGSIYNEQFF
>-|few|TRBJ2-1|TRBV20-1
TGCAGTGCCGGCAGAGGGGGGGATGAGCAGTTCTTC
CSAGRGGDEQFF
>-|-|TRBJ2-7|TRBV4-1
TGCGCCAGCAGCCAGACCCTGACAGCTAAAAGCTCCTACGAGCAGTACTTC
CASSQTLTAKSSYEQYF
>-|-|TRBJ2-7|TRBV2
TGTGCCAGCAGTGAAAACGGCTACGCCGAGCAGTACTTC
CASSENGYAEQYF
>-|few|TRBJ1-1|TRBV3-1
TGTGCCAGCAGCCAAGAGGGTGGCGGGGGCTGGGTCACTGAAGCTTTCTTT
CASSQEGGGGWVTEAFF
>TRBD1|few|TRBJ1-2|TRBV20-1
TGCAGTGCTAGCCCCGGGACAGGGAGAGACTATGGCTACACCTTC
CSASPGTGRDYGYTF
>-|once|TRBJ1-5|TRBV24-1
TGTGCCACCAGTGATTGGGGTTGGTCCGCGATCCCGGGTAACCCTAGCAATCAGCCCCAGCATTTT
CATSDWGWSAIPGNPSNQPQHF
>-|few|TRBJ2-1|TRBV4-2
TGTGCCAGCAGCCAAGATCAGCGGTATAATGAGCAGTTCTTC
CASSQDQRYNEQFF
>-|-|TRBJ1-2|TRBV5-5
TGTGCCAGCAGCTTGGCCGGCGGCATCTATGGCTACACCTTC
CASSLAGGIYGYTF
>TRBD1|-|TRBJ1-1|TRBV12-3/TRBV12-4
TGTGCCAGCAGTTTCGGCAGGGGGCTAGAAGCTTTCTTT
CASSFGRGLEAFF
>-|few|TRBJ2-2|TRBV5-5
TGTGCCAGTGATCTAAGACAGGCCAACACCGGGGAGCTGTTTTTT
CASDLRQANTGELFF
>TRBD2|few|TRBJ2-3|TRBV7-2
TGTGCCAGCAGCTACGTAGCAAGCGGGGGGCCAGATACGCAGTATTTT
CASSYVASGGPDTQYF
>-|-|TRBJ2-7|TRBV2
TGTGCCAGCAGTGAGGATTTCTCTAGCTCCTACGAGCAGTACTTC
CASSEDFSSSYEQYF
>TRBD2|once|TRBJ2-3|TRBV24-1
TGTGCCACCAGTGAGTCCCCTCCTAGCGGGAGCACAGATACGCAGTATTTT
CATSESPPSGSTDTQYF
>-|few|TRBJ1-5|TRBV4-3
TGCGCCAGCAGCCAAGATTTGCCTTATAGCAATCAGCCCCAGCATTTT
CASSQDLPYSNQPQHF
>TRBD2|-|TRBJ2-5|TRBV12-3/TRBV12-4
TGTGCCAGCAGTTCGGGACTAGTAGAGACCCAGTACTTC
CASSSGLVETQYF
>-|-|TRBJ2-3|TRBV20-1
TGCAGTGCAACCGTCAAGAGGGATACGCAGTATTTT
CSATVKRDTQYF
>-|many|TRBJ2-1|TRBV7-9
TGTGCCAGCAGCTTCCAGGGTTTCAATGAGCAGTTCTTC
CASSFQGFNEQFF
>-|-|TRBJ2-3|TRBV9
TGTGCCAGCAGCGAGGGACCCAAGGCAGATACGCAGTATTTT
CASSEGPKADTQYF
>-|few|TRBJ1-1|TRBV9
TGTGCCAGCAGCTCAAGCCGTTTAGGGAGCACTGAAGCTTTCTTT
CASSSSRLGSTEAFF
>TRBD1|-|TRBJ2-3|TRBV24-1
TGTGCCACCCGACCAACGAAACAGGGGGCCACAGATACGCAGTATTTT
CATRPTKQGATDTQYF
>-|few|TRBJ1-1|TRBV29-1
TGCAGCTCTAGACGGATTAACACTGAAGCTTTCTTT
CSSRRINTEAFF
>TRBD1|-|TRBJ2-3|TRBV7-3
TGTGCCAGCAGCTCACAGGGGCCCCCGACAGATACGCAGTATTTT
CASSSQGPPTDTQYF